The 6 T cell receptor beta chains below all came from one sample that was sequenced in a study of T cells after yellow fever vaccination. TCRdb analysed the 5' RACE reads with MiXCR anew, one entry per CDR3 protein. The sample has about 340,000 distinct CDR3 sequences, about 4% seen once; the top ten hold about 24%. The material was PBMCs, obtained 5 days after the yellow fever booster vaccination. These receptor sequences come from a man younger than 35 who received the YFV17D yellow fever vaccine.

This clonotype came up many times. The chain uses TRBV12-3 or TRBV12-4 and TRBJ1-2; maybe TRBD1 (6 bases). CDR3 length: 13 residues. Between the trimmed V and J ends, which lost 7 bases and 8 bases, there was a span of 17 bases. The CDR3 reads CASTLERGVGYTF. In DNA, the CDR3 is TGTGCCAGCACCCTGGAAAGGGGGGTCGGCTACACCTTC.

The table lists this clonotype with many counts. The V call is TRBV6-5, the J call TRBJ2-5; 9 nucleotides line up with TRBD2. The ends lost 0 bases at V and 2 bases at J; junction bases unmatched: 4. The CDR3 length is 16 residues. Germline CDR1 and CDR2: MNHEY and SVGAGI. The CDR3 bases are TGTGCCAGCAGTTACTCGGCCCTAGCGGGGCAAGAGACCCAGTACTTC. Protein: CASSYSALAGQETQYF.

The chain uses TRBV7-6 and TRBJ1-5, with TRBD1 as a possible D gene (5 bases). Germline lookup yields CDR1 SGHVS and CDR2 FNYEAQ. The CDR3 consists of 14 residues. V gave up 3 bases and J gave up 3 bases, with 9 bases separating them. The CDR3 region is CASSLGGVNQPQHF. CDR3 DNA: TGTGCCAGCAGCTTGGGGGGGGTCAATCAGCCCCAGCATTTT.

This sequence joins TRBV20-1 and TRBJ2-5; no reliable D call. Germline V gene lookup returns CDR1 DFQATT and CDR2 SNEGSKA (reference sequence). V lost 3 bases, J lost 5 bases, and 10 bases lay in between. The CDR3 length is 12 residues. The CDR3 DNA reads as TGCAGTGCTAGCACCTGGCTGGAGACCCAGTACTTC. Its protein product is CSASTWLETQYF.

In its sample, this clonotype was seen many times. The chain links TRBV18 to TRBJ1-6; D gene unclear. The CDR3 covers 15 residues. CDR1 and CDR2 from the germline V gene are KGHSH and LQKENI. V was trimmed by 2 bases and J by 6 bases, leaving 11 bases between them. The CDR3 bases are TGTGCCAGCTCACCAAATCCCTTACCTAATTCACCCCTCCACTTT. Residues: CASSPNPLPNSPLHF.

Ten or more counts support this clonotype. The V call is TRBV20-1, the J call TRBJ2-1; D uncertain. This CDR3 spans 11 amino acids. The germline V gene encodes CDR1 DFQATT and CDR2 SNEGSKA (reference sequence). V was clipped by 3 bases and J by 10 bases, with 10 bases between them. The CDR3 sequence is CSARAGREQFF. The DNA for the CDR3 is TGCAGTGCTAGGGCTGGTCGCGAGCAGTTCTTC.